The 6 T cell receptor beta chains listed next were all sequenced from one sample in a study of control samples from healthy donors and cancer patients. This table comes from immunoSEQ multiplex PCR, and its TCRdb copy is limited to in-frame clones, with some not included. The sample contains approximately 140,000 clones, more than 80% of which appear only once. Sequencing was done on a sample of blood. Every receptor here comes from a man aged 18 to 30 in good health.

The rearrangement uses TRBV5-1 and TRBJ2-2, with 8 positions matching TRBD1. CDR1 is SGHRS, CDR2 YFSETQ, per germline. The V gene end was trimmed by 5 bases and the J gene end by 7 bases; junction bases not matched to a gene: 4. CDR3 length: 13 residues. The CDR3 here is CASSGRGRGELFF. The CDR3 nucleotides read TGCGCCAGCAGTGGCAGGGGGCGCGGGGAGCTGTTTTTT. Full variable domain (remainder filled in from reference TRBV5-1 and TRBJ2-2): KAGVTQTPRYLIKTRGQQVTLSCSPISGHRSVSWYQQTPGQGLQFLFEYFSETQRNKGNFPGRFSGRQFSNSRSEMNVSTLELGDSALYLCASSGRGRGELFFGEGSRLTVL.

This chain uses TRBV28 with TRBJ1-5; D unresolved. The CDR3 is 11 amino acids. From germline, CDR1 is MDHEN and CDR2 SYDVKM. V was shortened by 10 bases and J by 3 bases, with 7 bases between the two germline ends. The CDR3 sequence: CATANNQPQHF. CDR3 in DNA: TGTGCCACGGCGAACAATCAGCCCCAGCATTTT.

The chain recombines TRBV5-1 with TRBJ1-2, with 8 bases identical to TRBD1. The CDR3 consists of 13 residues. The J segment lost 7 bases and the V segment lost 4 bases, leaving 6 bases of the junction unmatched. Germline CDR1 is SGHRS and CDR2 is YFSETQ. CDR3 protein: CASSPRTGFGYTF. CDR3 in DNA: TGCGCCAGCAGCCCAAGGACAGGGTTTGGCTACACCTTC. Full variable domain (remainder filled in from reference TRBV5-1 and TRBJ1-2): KAGVTQTPRYLIKTRGQQVTLSCSPISGHRSVSWYQQTPGQGLQFLFEYFSETQRNKGNFPGRFSGRQFSNSRSEMNVSTLELGDSALYLCASSPRTGFGYTFGSGTRLTVV.

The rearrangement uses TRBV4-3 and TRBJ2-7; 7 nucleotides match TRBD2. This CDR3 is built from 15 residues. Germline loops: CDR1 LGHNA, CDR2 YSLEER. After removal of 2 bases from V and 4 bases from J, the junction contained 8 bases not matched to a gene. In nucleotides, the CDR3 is TGCGCCAGCAGCCAACTGGGAGGGGAGCATTACGAGCAGTACTTC. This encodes CASSQLGGEHYEQYF.

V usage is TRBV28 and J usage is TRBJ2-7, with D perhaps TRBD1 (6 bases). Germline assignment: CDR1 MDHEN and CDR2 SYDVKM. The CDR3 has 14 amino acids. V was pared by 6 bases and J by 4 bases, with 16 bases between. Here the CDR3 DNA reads TGTGCCAGCAGCGGGGCAGGGGAGACTTACGAGCAGTACTTC. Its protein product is CASSGAGETYEQYF. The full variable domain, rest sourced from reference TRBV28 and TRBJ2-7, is DVKVTQSSRYLVKRTGEKVFLECVQDMDHENMFWYRQDPGLGLRLIYFSYDVKMKEKGDIPEGYSVSREKKERFSLILESASTNQTSMYLCASSGAGETYEQYFGPGTRLTVT.

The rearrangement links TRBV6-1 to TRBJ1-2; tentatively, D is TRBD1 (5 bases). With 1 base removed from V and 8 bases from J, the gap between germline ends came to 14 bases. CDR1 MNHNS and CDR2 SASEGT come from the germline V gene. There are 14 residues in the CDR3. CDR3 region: CASSEVGTAVGYTF. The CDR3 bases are TGTGCCAGCAGTGAAGTGGGGACGGCCGTAGGCTACACCTTC.